This T cell receptor (beta chain) was recovered during a study of beta chain features in type 1 diabetes. Study-wide results and limits: Insertions at VDJ junctions were less frequent in type 1 diabetes patients. These patients also deleted more nucleotides at the same junctions.

This CDR3 region has 13 residues. Germline V CDR1 and CDR2: SGHTA, FQGTGA. The V gene lost 3 bases and the J gene lost 7 bases, with 10 bases spanning the gap. As to this clone: The antigen remains undetermined.

Reverse transcription of all isolated RNA meant that expressed TCRB transcripts were sequenced. Profiled with immunoSEQ multiplex PCR; TCRdb holds only in-frame clones, not every one. The table has nearly 350,000 clones, 8% seen once. This clonotype was obtained from a woman younger than 35 in good health. The V and J genes are TRBV7-3 and TRBJ1-5, with D perhaps TRBD1 (6 bases). Specimen: central memory CD4+ T cells from blood. The CDR3: CASSLHGGQPQHF. For the CDR3, the DNA is TGTGCCAGCAGCTTGCACGGGGGCCAGCCCCAGCATTTT.